This TCR beta chain was profiled in a study of CD8 T cells in ankylosing spondylitis. Study results and limitations: Seemingly characteristic of ankylosing spondylitis blood was a TCR beta motif consisting of 7 or 8 highly homologous variants.

With 6 bases clipped from V and 7 bases from J, the junction kept 8 bases outside the gene matches. The CDR3 extends over 13 amino acids. Germline CDR1 is SGHVS and CDR2 is FNYEAQ. Turning to this clonotype: Its antigen is still unknown.

Making the TCR beta libraries involved quantitative 5'-RACE with molecular barcodes. One entry per CDR3 protein, called by TCRdb with MiXCR from the 5' RACE reads. The sample contains around 210,000 distinct CDR3 sequences, roughly 8.2% of which appear only once. The J gene is TRBJ2-5, the V gene TRBV7-6; 7 nucleotides match TRBD1. The TCR comes from a female donor with ankylosing spondylitis or in good health (not recorded which). Sequenced input: blood, either unsorted or a sorted T cell fraction (not recorded which). The CDR3 loop reads CASSYGQDGTQYF. Written as DNA, the CDR3 is TGTGCCAGCAGTTATGGACAGGACGGGACCCAGTACTTC.